Sequencing of this T cell receptor beta chain was carried out in a study of shared clonotypes between healthy human individuals. Study results and caveats: A limitation of the genetic and exposure-history diversity represented arose from few donors. The authors sampled blood alone, and tissue repertoires likely differ.

Germline-derived CDR1 and CDR2 are SNHLY and FYNNEI. After removal of 6 bases from V and 7 bases from J, the junction contained 9 bases not matched to a gene. The CDR3 is 13 residues long. The protocol was immunoSEQ multiplex PCR, while the TCRdb copy is restricted to in-frame clones and leaves out a portion. The profile covers roughly 510,000 clones, with roughly 85% appearing a single time and about an eighth taken by the ten largest. As concerns this clone: Its target is not known.

This receptor was obtained from a woman aged 40 to 55 in good health. Some clones in this sample may be carry-over from other donors' samples. What was sequenced was PBMCs. The chain recombines TRBV2 with TRBJ2-7, with 7 bases identical to TRBD1. The CDR3 protein is CASRDRDVREQYF. The CDR3 coding sequence is TGTGCCAGCAGAGACAGGGATGTTCGGGAGCAGTACTTC.